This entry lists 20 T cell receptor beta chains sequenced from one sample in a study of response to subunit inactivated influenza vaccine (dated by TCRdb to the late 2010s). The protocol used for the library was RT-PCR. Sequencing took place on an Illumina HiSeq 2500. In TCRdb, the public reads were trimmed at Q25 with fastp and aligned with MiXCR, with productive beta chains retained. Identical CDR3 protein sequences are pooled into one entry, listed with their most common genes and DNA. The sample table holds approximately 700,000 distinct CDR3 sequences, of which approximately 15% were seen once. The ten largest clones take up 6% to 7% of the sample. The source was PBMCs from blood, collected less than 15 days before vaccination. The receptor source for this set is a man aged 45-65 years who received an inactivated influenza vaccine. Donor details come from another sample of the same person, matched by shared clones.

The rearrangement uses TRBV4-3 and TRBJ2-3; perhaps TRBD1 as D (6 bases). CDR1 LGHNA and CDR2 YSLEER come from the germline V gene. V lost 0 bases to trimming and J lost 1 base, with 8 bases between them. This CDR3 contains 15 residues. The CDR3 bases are TGCGCCAGCAGCCAAGATTGGGGGCGCACAGATACGCAGTATTTT. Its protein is CASSQDWGRTDTQYF.

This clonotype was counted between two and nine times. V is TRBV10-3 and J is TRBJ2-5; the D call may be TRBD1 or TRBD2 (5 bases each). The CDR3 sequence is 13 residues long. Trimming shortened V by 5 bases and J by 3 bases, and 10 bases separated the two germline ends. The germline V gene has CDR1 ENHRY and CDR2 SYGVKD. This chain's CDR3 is CAISSGLEETQYF. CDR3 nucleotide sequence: TGTGCCATCAGTTCGGGGCTGGAAGAGACCCAGTACTTC.

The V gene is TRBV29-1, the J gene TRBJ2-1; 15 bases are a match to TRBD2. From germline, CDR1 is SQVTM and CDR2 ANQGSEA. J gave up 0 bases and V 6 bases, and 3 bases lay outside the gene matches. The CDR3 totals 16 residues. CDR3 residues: CSVGTSGRSSYNEQFF. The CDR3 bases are TGCAGCGTCGGGACTAGCGGGAGGAGCTCCTACAATGAGCAGTTCTTC.

The CDR3 nucleotides read TGTGCCAGCAGGGCGGGAGTTGACACCGGGGAGCTGTTTTTT. Its translation: CASRAGVDTGELFF. V usage is TRBV7-2 and J usage is TRBJ2-2, with 7 bases matching TRBD2. Germline lookup yields CDR1 SGHTA and CDR2 FQGNSA. The CDR3 totals 14 residues. With 6 bases clipped from V and 3 bases from J, the junction kept 4 bases outside the gene matches.

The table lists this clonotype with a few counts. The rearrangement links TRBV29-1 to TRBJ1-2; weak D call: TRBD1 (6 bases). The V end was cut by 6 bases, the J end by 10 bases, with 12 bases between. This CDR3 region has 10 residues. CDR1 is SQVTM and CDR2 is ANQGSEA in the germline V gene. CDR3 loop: CSVTGTAYTF. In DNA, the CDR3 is TGCAGCGTAACAGGGACGGCCTACACCTTC.

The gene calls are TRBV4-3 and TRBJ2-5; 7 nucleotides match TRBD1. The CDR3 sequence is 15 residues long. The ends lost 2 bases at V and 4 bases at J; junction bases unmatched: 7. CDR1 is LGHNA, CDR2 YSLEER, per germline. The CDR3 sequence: CASSQLDRDRETQYF. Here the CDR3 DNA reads TGCGCCAGCAGCCAACTCGACAGGGACCGAGAGACCCAGTACTTC.

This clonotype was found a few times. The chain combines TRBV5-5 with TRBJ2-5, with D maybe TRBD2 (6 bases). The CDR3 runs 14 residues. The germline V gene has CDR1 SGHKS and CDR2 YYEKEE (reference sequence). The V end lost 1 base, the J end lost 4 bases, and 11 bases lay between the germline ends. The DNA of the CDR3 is TGTGCCAGCAGCTTGATGGAGGGTACAGAGACCCAGTACTTC. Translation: CASSLMEGTETQYF.

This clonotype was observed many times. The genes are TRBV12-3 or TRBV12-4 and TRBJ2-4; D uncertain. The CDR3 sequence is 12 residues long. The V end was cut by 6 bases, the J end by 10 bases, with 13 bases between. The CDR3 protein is CASSFRAAIQYF. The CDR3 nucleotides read TGTGCCAGCAGCTTTCGGGCCGCTATTCAGTACTTC.

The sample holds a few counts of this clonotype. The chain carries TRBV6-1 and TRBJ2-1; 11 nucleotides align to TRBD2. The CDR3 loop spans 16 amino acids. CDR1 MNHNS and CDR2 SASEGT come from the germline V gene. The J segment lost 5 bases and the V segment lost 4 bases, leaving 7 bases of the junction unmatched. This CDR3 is CASSGIGTSGNNEQFF. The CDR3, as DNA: TGTGCCAGCAGTGGAATCGGGACTAGCGGAAACAATGAGCAGTTCTTC.

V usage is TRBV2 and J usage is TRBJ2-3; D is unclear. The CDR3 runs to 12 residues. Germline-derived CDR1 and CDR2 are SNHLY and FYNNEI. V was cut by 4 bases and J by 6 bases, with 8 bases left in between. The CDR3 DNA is TGTGCCAGCAGTGCCTATATCGATACGCAGTATTTT. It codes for CASSAYIDTQYF.

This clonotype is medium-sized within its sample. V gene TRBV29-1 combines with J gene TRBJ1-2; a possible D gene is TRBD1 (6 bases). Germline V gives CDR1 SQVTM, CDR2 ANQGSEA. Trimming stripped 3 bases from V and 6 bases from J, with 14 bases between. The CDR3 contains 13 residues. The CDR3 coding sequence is TGCAGCGTTGATGGGGGCGAGGGGCATGGCTACACCTTC. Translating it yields CSVDGGEGHGYTF. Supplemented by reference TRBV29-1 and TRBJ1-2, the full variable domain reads SAVISQKPSRDICQRGTSLTIQCQVDSQVTMMFWYRQQPGQSLTLIATANQGSEATYESGFVIDKFPISRPNLTFSTLTVSNMSPEDSSIYLCSVDGGEGHGYTFGSGTRLTVV.

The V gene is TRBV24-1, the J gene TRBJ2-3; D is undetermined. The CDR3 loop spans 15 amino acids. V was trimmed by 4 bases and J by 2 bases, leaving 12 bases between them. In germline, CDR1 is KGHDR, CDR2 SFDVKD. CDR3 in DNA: TGTGCCACCAGTGACCATGGTGGAGCCACAGATACGCAGTATTTT. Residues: CATSDHGGATDTQYF.

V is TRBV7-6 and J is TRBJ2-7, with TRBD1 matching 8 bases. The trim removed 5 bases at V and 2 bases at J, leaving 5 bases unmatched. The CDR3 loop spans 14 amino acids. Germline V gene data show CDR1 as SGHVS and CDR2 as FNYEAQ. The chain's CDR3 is CASSADRGTYEQYF. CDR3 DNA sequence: TGTGCCAGCAGCGCCGACAGGGGCACCTACGAGCAGTACTTC.

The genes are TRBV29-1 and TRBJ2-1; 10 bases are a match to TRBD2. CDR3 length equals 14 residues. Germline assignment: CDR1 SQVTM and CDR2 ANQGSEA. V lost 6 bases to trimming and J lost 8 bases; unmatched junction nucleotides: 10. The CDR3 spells CSVDPAGGPYEQFF. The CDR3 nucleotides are TGCAGCGTCGACCCAGCGGGAGGGCCCTATGAGCAGTTCTTC.

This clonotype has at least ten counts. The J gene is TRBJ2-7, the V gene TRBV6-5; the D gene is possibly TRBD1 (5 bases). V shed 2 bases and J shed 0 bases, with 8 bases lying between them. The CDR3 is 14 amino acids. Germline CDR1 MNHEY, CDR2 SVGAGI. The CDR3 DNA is TGTGCCAGCAGTTACGCAGGGTCCTCCTACGAGCAGTACTTC. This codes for CASSYAGSSYEQYF.

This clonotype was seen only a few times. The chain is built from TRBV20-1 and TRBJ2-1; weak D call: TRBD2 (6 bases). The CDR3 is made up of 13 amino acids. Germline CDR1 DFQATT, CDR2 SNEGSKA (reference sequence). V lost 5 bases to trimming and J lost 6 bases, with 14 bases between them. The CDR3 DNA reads TGCAGTGCTGCAGGCGGGGAAATCAATGAGCAGTTCTTC. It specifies CSAAGGEINEQFF.

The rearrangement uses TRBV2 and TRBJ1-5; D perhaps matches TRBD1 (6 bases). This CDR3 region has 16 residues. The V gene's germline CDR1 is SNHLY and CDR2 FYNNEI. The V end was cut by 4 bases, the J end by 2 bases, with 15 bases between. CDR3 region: CASSVQGQVGNQPQHF. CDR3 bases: TGTGCCAGCAGTGTGCAGGGGCAGGTAGGCAATCAGCCCCAGCATTTT.

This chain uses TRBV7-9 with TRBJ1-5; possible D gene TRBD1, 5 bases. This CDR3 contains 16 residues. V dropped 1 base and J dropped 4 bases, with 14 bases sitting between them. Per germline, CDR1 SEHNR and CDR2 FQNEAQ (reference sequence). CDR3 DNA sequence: TGTGCCAGCAGCTTAGGTTACCGGGACGTAAATCAGCCCCAGCATTTT. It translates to CASSLGYRDVNQPQHF.

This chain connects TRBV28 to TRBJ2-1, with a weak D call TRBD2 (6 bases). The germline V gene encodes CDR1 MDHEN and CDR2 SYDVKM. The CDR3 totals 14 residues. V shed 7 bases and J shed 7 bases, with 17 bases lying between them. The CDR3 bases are TGTGCCAGCATTTCAACCGGGGGACGTAATGAGCAGTTCTTC. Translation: CASISTGGRNEQFF.

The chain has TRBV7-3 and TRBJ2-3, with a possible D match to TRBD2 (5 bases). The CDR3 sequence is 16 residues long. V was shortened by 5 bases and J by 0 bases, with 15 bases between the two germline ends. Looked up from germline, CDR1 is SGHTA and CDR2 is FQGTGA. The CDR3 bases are TGTGCCAGCAGCCAAGCAGGACGGACTAGCACAGATACGCAGTATTTT. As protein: CASSQAGRTSTDTQYF.